The 27 T cell receptor beta chains given below trace back to one sample, sequenced in a study of CD8 T cells in Susac syndrome. Random-hexamer reverse transcription was applied to about 0.45 to 1 ug RNA. MiXCR, run by TCRdb on the immunoSEQ multiplex PCR reads, gives a single entry per CDR3 protein. Among some 180,000 distinct CDR3 sequences, about 95% were seen once, and the ten largest hold 0.1%. The sequenced sample consisted of CD4+ T cells from PBMCs. The receptor set was obtained from a human donor in good health.

The V call is TRBV5-4, the J call TRBJ1-3; D not resolved. V was clipped by 0 bases and J by 3 bases, with 7 bases between them. The germline gives CDR1 SGHNT, CDR2 YYREEE (reference sequence). The CDR3 extends over 14 amino acids. CDR3 sequence (DNA): TGTGCCAGCAGCTTGGAATTAAGTGGAAACACCATATATTTT. It translates to CASSLELSGNTIYF.

The chain employs TRBV15 and TRBJ2-1; 12 bases match TRBD2. CDR3 length: 16 residues. After removal of 3 bases from V and 4 bases from J, the junction contained 4 bases not matched to a gene. Per germline, CDR1 LNHNV and CDR2 YYDKDF (reference sequence). The DNA for the CDR3 is TGTGCCACCAGCAGGGGACTAGCGGGCCTATACAATGAGCAGTTCTTC. It codes for CATSRGLAGLYNEQFF.

The genes are TRBV5-4 and TRBJ2-1; D not certain. Germline assignment: CDR1 SGHNT and CDR2 YYREEE (reference sequence). The CDR3 loop spans 15 amino acids. V lost 2 bases to trimming and J lost 0 bases, with 9 bases between them. This CDR3 is CASSLRESSYNEQFF. CDR3 nucleotide sequence: TGTGCCAGCAGCTTAAGAGAGAGCTCCTACAATGAGCAGTTCTTC.

This clonotype was detected once. The V call is TRBV20-1, the J call TRBJ2-7, with 8 positions matching TRBD1. The CDR3 has 15 amino acids. The V and J ends lost 5 bases and 6 bases, in that order; junction bases with no gene match: 15. CDR1 is DFQATT, CDR2 SNEGSKA, per germline (reference sequence). The CDR3 sequence: CSAHKFRGQVPEQYF. The CDR3 nucleotides are TGCAGTGCTCATAAATTCCGGGGACAGGTCCCCGAGCAGTACTTC.

CDR3 nucleotides: TGCAGCGTTGAAGCCCCCGACAGATTCTATGGCTACACCTTC. Its translation: CSVEAPDRFYGYTF. The chain is built from TRBV29-1 and TRBJ1-2; tentative D call: TRBD1 (5 bases). V lost 1 base to trimming and J lost 4 bases, with 13 bases between them. The CDR3 covers 14 residues. Germline-derived CDR1 and CDR2 are SQVTM and ANQGSEA.

The V call is TRBV12-3 or TRBV12-4, the J call TRBJ1-4; 9 bases are shared with TRBD1. This CDR3 contains 14 residues. V lost 3 bases, J lost 5 bases, and 1 base stayed unmatched. As DNA, the CDR3 is TGTGCCAGCAGTTTGGGACAGGGAAATGAAAAACTGTTTTTT. Translated, it gives CASSLGQGNEKLFF.

The rearrangement links TRBV2 to TRBJ1-5; a possible D gene is TRBD1 (5 bases). CDR3 length equals 13 residues. CDR1 SNHLY and CDR2 FYNNEI come from the germline V gene. V lost 5 bases and J 6 bases, leaving 11 bases between the germline ends. Here the CDR3 DNA reads TGTGCCAGCAGTCGGGACTCCGGTCAGCCCCAGCATTTT. This translates into CASSRDSGQPQHF.

The chain combines TRBV28 with TRBJ2-3, with a possible D match to TRBD1 (5 bases). Trimming removed 6 bases from V and 2 bases from J, with 12 bases in between. Germline lookup yields CDR1 MDHEN and CDR2 SYDVKM. The CDR3 contains 14 residues. Here the CDR3 DNA reads TGTGCCAGCAGGTTAAAGACAGACACAGATACGCAGTATTTT. This gives the protein CASRLKTDTDTQYF.

V and J are TRBV7-9 and TRBJ2-5, with 12 nucleotides matching TRBD2. Trimming removed 0 bases from V and 5 bases from J; junction bases left unmatched: 13. There are 19 residues in the CDR3. The germline CDR1 and CDR2 sequences are SEHNR and FQNEAQ (reference sequence). The CDR3 is CASSLARRTSGAPRETQYF. The CDR3 region has the DNA TGTGCCAGCAGCTTAGCGCGGAGGACTAGCGGGGCCCCTAGGGAGACCCAGTACTTC.

The V and J genes are TRBV4-3 and TRBJ2-1; D uncertain. The CDR3 covers 15 residues. From germline, CDR1 is LGHNA and CDR2 YSLEER. The V end was cut by 0 bases, the J end by 5 bases, with 11 bases between. The CDR3 is CASSQDVRRNNEQFF. In DNA, the CDR3 is TGCGCCAGCAGCCAAGATGTACGTCGAAACAATGAGCAGTTCTTC.

The chain links TRBV5-1 to TRBJ2-5; D unclear. The CDR3 totals 14 residues. The V end lost 3 bases, the J end lost 5 bases, and 14 bases lay between the germline ends. The germline gives CDR1 SGHRS, CDR2 YFSETQ. CDR3 loop: CASSSRPVDETQYF. The CDR3 coding sequence is TGCGCCAGCAGCTCCAGACCGGTGGATGAGACCCAGTACTTC.

The genes are TRBV3-1 and TRBJ1-2, with a possible D match to TRBD1 (5 bases). V dropped 1 base and J dropped 1 base, with 16 bases sitting between them. The CDR3 has 17 amino acids. Germline values: CDR1 LGHDT, CDR2 YNNKEL (reference sequence). CDR3 sequence reads: CASSQGGRVKRNYGYTF. For the CDR3, the DNA is TGTGCCAGCAGCCAAGGGGGCAGGGTCAAACGTAACTATGGCTACACCTTC.

J is TRBJ1-1 and V is TRBV5-1, with D possibly being TRBD1 (5 bases). CDR3 length equals 12 residues. Germline assignment: CDR1 SGHRS and CDR2 YFSETQ. V dropped 1 base and J dropped 6 bases, with 7 bases sitting between them. In DNA, the CDR3 is TGCGCCAGCAGCTTGTTGGGGCCTGAAGCTTTCTTT. It translates to CASSLLGPEAFF.

The chain joins TRBV12-3 or TRBV12-4 to TRBJ2-7; D is ambiguous. The V gene lost 3 bases and the J gene lost 3 bases, with 15 bases spanning the gap. This CDR3 is 15 amino acids long. The CDR3 DNA reads TGTGCCAGCAGTTTGTCCCGGGTTCATGGCTACGAGCAGTACTTC. Its translation is CASSLSRVHGYEQYF.

This sequence joins TRBV28 and TRBJ2-5; D remains ambiguous. Germline CDR1 is MDHEN and CDR2 is SYDVKM. This CDR3 is 12 amino acids long. The V and J ends lost 3 bases and 9 bases respectively, with 11 bases between them. The CDR3 loop is CASSLEHMSQYF. CDR3 sequence (DNA): TGTGCCAGCAGTTTGGAACACATGTCCCAGTACTTC.

The chain couples TRBV24-1 to TRBJ2-6; D remains ambiguous. The V gene lost 4 bases and the J gene lost 6 bases, with 9 bases spanning the gap. Germline V gene data show CDR1 as KGHDR and CDR2 as SFDVKD. This CDR3 spans 14 amino acids. CDR3 sequence: CATSEGWEANVLTF. In DNA, the CDR3 is TGTGCCACCAGTGAGGGGTGGGAGGCCAACGTCCTGACTTTC.

The J gene is TRBJ2-5, the V gene TRBV4-1; D may correspond to TRBD1 or TRBD2 (5 bases each). V lost 3 bases and J 5 bases, leaving 25 bases between the germline ends. The CDR3 contains 18 residues. In germline, CDR1 is MGHRA, CDR2 YSYEKL. The CDR3 region is CASSQVPGRSIRGETQYF. DNA of the CDR3: TGCGCCAGCAGCCAGGTTCCGGGACGGAGTATTCGTGGGGAGACCCAGTACTTC.

This rearrangement joins TRBV27 to TRBJ2-3, with 7 positions matching TRBD2. Looked up from germline, CDR1 is MNHEY and CDR2 is SMNVEV (reference sequence). The CDR3 is made up of 13 amino acids. The trim removed 6 bases at V and 5 bases at J, leaving 5 bases unmatched. CDR3 region: CASRGGFEDTQYF. DNA of the CDR3: TGTGCCAGCAGGGGGGGGTTCGAAGATACGCAGTATTTT.

This rearrangement joins TRBV25-1 to TRBJ1-5; 10 positions agree with TRBD1. J lost 3 bases, V lost 2 bases, and 7 bases had no gene match. Per germline, CDR1 MGHDK and CDR2 SYGVNS. This CDR3 comprises 17 residues. As DNA, the CDR3 is TGTGCCAGCAGTGAAGCGGGACAGGGGACTAACAATCAGCCCCAGCATTTT. This encodes CASSEAGQGTNNQPQHF.

This rearrangement joins TRBV7-6 to TRBJ1-2; D may be TRBD1 (6 bases). The CDR3 is 16 amino acids. Germline V gene data show CDR1 as SGHVS and CDR2 as FNYEAQ. The V gene lost 5 bases and the J gene lost 0 bases, with 16 bases spanning the gap. CDR3 residues: CASSPYLTGPNYGYTF. CDR3 DNA sequence: TGTGCCAGCAGCCCTTACCTGACAGGACCTAACTATGGCTACACCTTC.

The chain employs TRBV7-2 and TRBJ2-3; weak D call: TRBD2 (5 bases). The V end lost 5 bases, the J end lost 9 bases, and 12 bases lay between the germline ends. The CDR3 runs to 12 residues. In germline, CDR1 is SGHTA, CDR2 FQGNSA. The CDR3 DNA reads TGTGCCAGCAGCCCGCGGGCCCAGACGCAGTATTTT. It yields the protein CASSPRAQTQYF.

This sequence joins TRBV12-3 or TRBV12-4 and TRBJ2-6, with 10 bases that match TRBD1. The CDR3 covers 17 residues. V was clipped by 6 bases and J by 3 bases; unmatched bases: 8. CDR3 coding DNA: TGTGCCAGCAGCTCCGGGACAGGGGACATTGGGGCCAACGTCCTGACTTTC. It specifies CASSSGTGDIGANVLTF.

V is TRBV29-1 and J is TRBJ2-3; D is unresolved. The V and J ends lost 3 bases and 2 bases respectively, with 9 bases between them. The CDR3 length is 13 residues. The germline gives CDR1 SQVTM, CDR2 ANQGSEA. The CDR3 DNA follows: TGCAGCGTTGACTCCGGATTCACAGATACGCAGTATTTT. Encoded protein: CSVDSGFTDTQYF.

This clonotype appeared once. This rearrangement joins TRBV27 to TRBJ2-7; TRBD2 matches at 8 bases. Germline trimming cut 5 bases from V and 10 bases from J; bases unmatched to any gene: 4. The CDR3 covers 11 residues. CDR1 is MNHEY, CDR2 SMNVEV, per germline (reference sequence). The CDR3 is CASSAGGLQYF. In DNA form, the CDR3 reads TGTGCCAGCAGTGCGGGGGGACTCCAGTACTTC.

The CDR3 reads CASSSAWVREKLFF. In DNA form, the CDR3 reads TGTGCCAGCAGTTCAGCTTGGGTGAGGGAAAAACTGTTTTTT. The V call is TRBV27, the J call TRBJ1-4; no definite D call. Trimming cost V 4 bases and J 8 bases, with 14 bases left between them. Germline V CDR1 and CDR2: MNHEY, SMNVEV (reference sequence). This CDR3 has 14 amino acids.

The V and J genes are TRBV14 and TRBJ2-1; 14 nucleotides align to TRBD2. CDR3 length: 14 residues. The J segment lost 12 bases and the V segment lost 6 bases, leaving 7 bases of the junction unmatched. Germline lookup yields CDR1 SGHDN and CDR2 FVKESK. The CDR3 DNA reads as TGTGCCAGCAGACCGGGACTAGCGGGAGTTTTGCAGTTCTTC. Translated: CASRPGLAGVLQFF.

This clonotype was recorded only once. The V call is TRBV5-1, the J call TRBJ2-5; 9 positions agree with TRBD1. Trimming took 0 bases from V and 5 from J; bases not matched to a gene: 2. Germline V gene sequence: CDR1 SGHRS, CDR2 YFSETQ. The CDR3 is 14 residues long. The CDR3 loop reads CASSLGDRAETQYF. The CDR3 DNA is TGCGCCAGCAGCTTGGGGGACAGGGCTGAGACCCAGTACTTC.